In this sample, the clone carrying this TCR beta chain turned up a few times. The V end lost 4 bases, the J end lost 6 bases, and 17 bases lay between the germline ends. CDR3 length: 15 amino acids. Germline assignment: CDR1 SGHAT and CDR2 FQNNGV. TCRdb's copy holds only in-frame clones and misses some; the assay was immunoSEQ multiplex PCR. Of around 310,000 clones listed, 89% are singletons. The data belong to a study of blood T cell repertoires in COVID-19. This clonotype originated in a woman in her thirties or forties who had recovered from COVID-19. Source material: PBMCs or T cells enriched from blood (not recorded which). The chain links TRBV11-2 to TRBJ2-3, with D possibly TRBD2 on 7 matching bases. The CDR3 region has the DNA TGTGCCAGCAGCTATCATGGGGGGGCCTGGGATACGCAGTATTTT. It translates to CASSYHGGAWDTQYF.